The present entry profiles one T cell receptor (beta chain) with its context. The sample originates from a study of control samples from healthy donors and cancer patients. The germline gives CDR1 MGHRA, CDR2 YSYEKL. V gave up 1 base and J gave up 6 bases, with 19 bases separating them. The length of the CDR3 is 16 residues. Generated by immunoSEQ multiplex PCR, the TCRdb table keeps only in-frame clones and is missing some. Among around 140,000 clones listed, 93% were seen once. This receptor was identified in a man in his late teens or twenties in good health. The sequencing input was blood. The rearrangement uses TRBV4-1 and TRBJ2-7; D might be TRBD2 (6 bases). The CDR3 region has the DNA TGCGCCAGCAGCCAAGGGGCGACGGGAGCATCCGGCGAGCAGTACTTC. Residues: CASSQGATGASGEQYF.